This is a list of T cell receptor beta chains from one sample in a study of control samples from healthy donors and cancer patients. Method: immunoSEQ multiplex PCR; TCRdb's copy keeps in-frame clones and lacks some. This table holds approximately 120,000 clones, around 92% found once. Sequencing input: PBMCs. The receptors stem from a man older than 75 with head and neck cancer. The CDR3 runs from the conserved cysteine through the conserved F or W. The D gene is left open where the match is weak. Not all rows give a size; the values are once, few, many and, for expanded clones, a class.

cdr3_aa,cdr3_nt,v_call,d_call,clone_size,j_call
CASSEGRGGLETQYF,TGTGCCAGCAGTGAAGGGAGGGGGGGCTTAGAGACCCAGTACTTC,TRBV28,NA,NA,TRBJ2-5
CASSSLTGINYGYTF,TGTGCCAGCAGTTCCCTGACAGGAATAAACTATGGCTACACCTTC,TRBV27,NA,NA,TRBJ1-2
CAQGHRMNTEAFF,TGTGCCCAGGGTCATCGTATGAACACTGAAGCTTTCTTT,TRBV30,NA,NA,TRBJ1-1
CASSQDPAASGANVLTF,TGTGCCAGCAGCCAAGATCCGGCCGCATCTGGGGCCAACGTCCTGACTTTC,TRBV3-1/TRBV3-2,NA,once,TRBJ2-6
CASSVNPTSDNEQFF,TGTGCCAGCAGCGTGAACCCCACTAGCGACAATGAGCAGTTCTTC,TRBV9,TRBD2,NA,TRBJ2-1
CASEKEQGARTEAFF,TGTGCTAGTGAGAAAGAACAGGGGGCGCGCACTGAAGCTTTCTTT,TRBV12-5,TRBD1,NA,TRBJ1-1
CALRPLNTGELFF,TGTGCCTTGAGGCCTTTGAACACCGGGGAGCTGTTTTTT,TRBV12-3/TRBV12-4,NA,few,TRBJ2-2
CASSFSLDTQYF,TGTGCCAGCAGTTTTTCCCTAGATACGCAGTATTTT,TRBV12-3/TRBV12-4,NA,NA,TRBJ2-3
CAISERVETYEQYF,TGTGCCATCAGTGAGAGGGTCGAAACCTACGAGCAGTACTTC,TRBV10-3,NA,NA,TRBJ2-7
CAWSVPPSNQPQHF,TGTGCCTGGAGTGTACCCCCGAGCAATCAGCCCCAGCATTTT,TRBV30,NA,NA,TRBJ1-5
CASSLAGAMNTEAFF,TGTGCCAGCAGCTTAGCAGGGGCCATGAACACTGAAGCTTTCTTT,TRBV7-2,NA,NA,TRBJ1-1
CASFPRAGSPDTQYF,TGTGCCAGCTTCCCCAGGGCAGGGTCCCCAGATACGCAGTATTTT,TRBV18,NA,few,TRBJ2-3
CASSRESGGAYNEQFF,TGCGCCAGCAGTCGAGAAAGCGGGGGGGCCTACAATGAGCAGTTCTTC,TRBV5-1,TRBD2,NA,TRBJ2-1
CASSLAMVNTGELFF,TGTGCCAGCAGCTTAGCAATGGTCAACACCGGGGAGCTGTTTTTT,TRBV7-2,NA,NA,TRBJ2-2
CASSNLGRRNSPLHF,TGTGCCAGCAGCAACCTCGGCAGGCGAAATTCACCCCTCCACTTT,TRBV21-1,NA,NA,TRBJ1-6
CASSHALAGGKYEQYF,TGTGCCAGCAGCCATGCCCTAGCGGGGGGCAAGTACGAGCAGTACTTC,TRBV4-2,TRBD2,NA,TRBJ2-7
CASTLQGLEPQHF,TGTGCCAGCACCTTACAGGGATTGGAGCCCCAGCATTTT,TRBV6-5,NA,NA,TRBJ1-5
CASSPGLNTDTQYF,TGCGCCAGCAGCCCAGGACTAAACACAGATACGCAGTATTTT,TRBV4-1,NA,once,TRBJ2-3
CASSDGNTGELFF,TGTGCCAGCAGCGACGGGAACACCGGGGAGCTGTTTTTT,TRBV6-4,NA,NA,TRBJ2-2
CASSRSLTGSYEQYF,TGTGCCAGTAGTAGGTCCCTGACAGGCTCCTACGAGCAGTACTTC,TRBV19,NA,NA,TRBJ2-7
CASYRRDNSPLHF,TGTGCCAGCTACAGGAGGGATAATTCACCCCTCCACTTT,TRBV28,NA,NA,TRBJ1-6
CATWDRGQNTIYF,TGTGCCACCTGGGACAGGGGGCAAAACACCATATATTTT,TRBV6-5,TRBD1,NA,TRBJ1-3
CAISGGDTGGNYGYTF,TGTGCCATCAGTGGTGGGGATACTGGCGGTAACTATGGCTACACCTTC,TRBV10-3,NA,NA,TRBJ1-2
CASSQDWVSMQVGNEQFF,TGTGCCAGCAGCCAAGATTGGGTTAGTATGCAGGTGGGGAATGAGCAGTTCTTC,TRBV14,NA,NA,TRBJ2-1
CASSPAGGSYNEQFF,TGCGCCAGCAGCCCTGCAGGGGGGTCCTACAATGAGCAGTTCTTC,TRBV4-1,NA,NA,TRBJ2-1
CAWTSGYGEAFF,TGTGCCTGGACATCTGGTTACGGTGAAGCTTTCTTT,TRBV30,NA,NA,TRBJ1-1
CASSLSSTVSSYEQYF,TGTGCCAGCAGTTTATCGTCGACGGTGAGCTCCTACGAGCAGTACTTC,TRBV27,NA,NA,TRBJ2-7
CASSPKSGTKNKETQYF,TGCGCCAGCAGTCCGAAGTCCGGGACGAAGAATAAAGAGACCCAGTACTTC,TRBV6-2/TRBV6-3,NA,NA,TRBJ2-5